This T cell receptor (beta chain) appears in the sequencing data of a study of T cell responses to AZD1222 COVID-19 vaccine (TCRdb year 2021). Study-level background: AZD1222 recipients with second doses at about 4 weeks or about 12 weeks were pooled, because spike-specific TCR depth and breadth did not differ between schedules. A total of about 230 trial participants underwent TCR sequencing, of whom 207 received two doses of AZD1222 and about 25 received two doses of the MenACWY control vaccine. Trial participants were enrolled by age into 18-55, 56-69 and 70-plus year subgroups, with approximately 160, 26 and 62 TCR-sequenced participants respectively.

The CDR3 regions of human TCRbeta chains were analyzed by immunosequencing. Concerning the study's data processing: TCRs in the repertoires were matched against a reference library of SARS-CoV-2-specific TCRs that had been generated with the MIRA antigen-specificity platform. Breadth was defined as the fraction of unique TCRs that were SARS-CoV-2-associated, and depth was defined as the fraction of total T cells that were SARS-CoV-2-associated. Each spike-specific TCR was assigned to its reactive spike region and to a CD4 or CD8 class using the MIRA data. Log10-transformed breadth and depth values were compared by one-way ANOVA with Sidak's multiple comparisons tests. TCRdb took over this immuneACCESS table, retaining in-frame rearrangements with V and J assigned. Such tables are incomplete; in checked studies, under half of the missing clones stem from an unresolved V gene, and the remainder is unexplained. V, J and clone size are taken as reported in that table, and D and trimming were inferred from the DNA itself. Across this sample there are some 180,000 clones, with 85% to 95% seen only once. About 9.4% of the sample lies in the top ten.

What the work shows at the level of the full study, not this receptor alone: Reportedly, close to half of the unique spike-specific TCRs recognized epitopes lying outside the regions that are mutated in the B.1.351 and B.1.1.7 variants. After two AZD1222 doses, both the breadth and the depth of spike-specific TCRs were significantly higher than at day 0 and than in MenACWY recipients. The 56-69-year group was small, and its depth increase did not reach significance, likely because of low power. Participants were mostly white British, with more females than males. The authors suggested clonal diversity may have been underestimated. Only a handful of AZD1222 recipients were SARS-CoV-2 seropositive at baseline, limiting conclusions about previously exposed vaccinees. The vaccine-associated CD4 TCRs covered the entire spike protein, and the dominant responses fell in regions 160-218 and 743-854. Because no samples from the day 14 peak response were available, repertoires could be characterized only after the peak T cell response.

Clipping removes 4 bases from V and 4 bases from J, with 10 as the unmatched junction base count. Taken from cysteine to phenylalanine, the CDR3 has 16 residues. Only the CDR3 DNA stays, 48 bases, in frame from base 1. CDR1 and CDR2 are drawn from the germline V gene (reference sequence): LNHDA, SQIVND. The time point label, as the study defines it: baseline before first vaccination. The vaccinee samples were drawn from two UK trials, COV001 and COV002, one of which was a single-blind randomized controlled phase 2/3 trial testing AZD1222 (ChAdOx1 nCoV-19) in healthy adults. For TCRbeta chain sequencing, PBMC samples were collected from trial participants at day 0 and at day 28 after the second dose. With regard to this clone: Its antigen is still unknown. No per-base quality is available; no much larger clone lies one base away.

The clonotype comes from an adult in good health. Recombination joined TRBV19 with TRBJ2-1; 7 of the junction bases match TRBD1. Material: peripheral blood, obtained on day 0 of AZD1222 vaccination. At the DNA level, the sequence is TGTGCCAGTAGTACCCCCCTTTCGGACAGGTACAATGAGCAGTTCTTC. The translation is CASSTPLSDRYNEQFF.